This T cell receptor beta chain was recorded in a study of CXCR3-negative and CXCR3-positive naive CD8 T cells. Each TRB cDNA library was prepared by 5' RACE (with UMI labels). TCRdb re-called the 5' RACE reads and shows each CDR3 protein once, DNA omitted. The sample data list tens of thousands of distinct CDR3 sequences. A word on this clonotype: Its specificity is unknown.

Broader study findings: CXCR3-negative and CXCR3-positive naive cells shared comparable TRBV-TRBJ usage, but memory cells did not. Naive cells with CXCR3 showed TRB CDR3s that were more hydrophobic than those in CXCR3-negative naive cells.

Germline V CDR1 and CDR2: MNHEY, SMNVEV (reference sequence). The CDR3 has 14 amino acids. Every individual CD8+ T cell subset underwent sorting in triplicate at around 300,000 cells apiece. The chain joins TRBV27 to TRBJ2-1; no DNA is available, so the TRBD1 call from TCRdb remains unchecked. The sample consisted of naive CXCR3+ CD8+ T cells from blood. Indicated subset: CD45RO-CCR7+CD27+CD95- naive CD8+ T cells expressing CXCR3 (TNR3+). The clonotype was recovered from a human donor in good health. Some clones in this sample may be carry-over from other donors' samples. This CDR3 reads CASSPLGTGNEQFF.